The 16 T cell receptor beta chains below were found in one sample sequenced in a study of CD4 T cells in relation to SARS-CoV-2 and coronaviruses. CD4+ T cells from unexposed donors were obtained before the COVID-19 pandemic (2011-2018). The cells were cultured for under 13 days before CD4+ T cells were isolated. Clones were read by immunoSEQ multiplex PCR, and TCRdb kept only the in-frame ones, dropping some. Of 25,000 or so clones listed, 65% to 80% are singletons. These receptors' antigens are unknown. The sequenced sample consisted of CD4+ T cells from PBMCs, cultured in vitro. These receptors were obtained from a human donor in good health.

The CDR3 nucleotides read TGTGCCAGCACCATAGGGAGCGGGGGGGGGTCAGAGACCCAGTACTTC. Its translation is CASTIGSGGGSETQYF. The V call is TRBV11-2, the J call TRBJ2-5; 10 positions agree with TRBD2. J gave up 4 bases and V 7 bases, and 12 bases lay outside the gene matches. The CDR3 is made up of 16 amino acids. In germline, CDR1 is SGHAT, CDR2 FQNNGV.

V is TRBV5-1 and J is TRBJ2-5; TRBD1 matches at 11 bases. The CDR3 runs 16 residues. Per germline, CDR1 SGHRS and CDR2 YFSETQ. V shed 1 base, J shed 4 bases, and the junction held 6 bases outside the gene matches. The CDR3 loop is CASSLTGQGVGETQYF. The CDR3 nucleotides read TGCGCCAGCAGCTTGACGGGACAGGGGGTTGGAGAGACCCAGTACTTC.

This chain uses TRBV5-4 with TRBJ2-2; TRBD2 matches 10 bases. V lost 4 bases to trimming and J lost 2 bases; unmatched junction nucleotides: 5. The CDR3 loop spans 16 amino acids. The germline CDR1 and CDR2 sequences are SGHNT and YYREEE (reference sequence). The CDR3 nucleotides read TGTGCCAGCAGCCCTAGCGGGGGAACAAACACCGGGGAGCTGTTTTTT. Translated: CASSPSGGTNTGELFF.

V usage is TRBV6-5 and J usage is TRBJ2-1, with D possibly being TRBD2 (6 bases). This CDR3 is 13 amino acids long. Germline lookup yields CDR1 MNHEY and CDR2 SVGAGI. V lost 5 bases, J lost 6 bases, and 11 bases lay in between. The CDR3 spells CASSNWDFNEQFF. CDR3 sequence (DNA): TGTGCCAGCAGTAATTGGGACTTCAATGAGCAGTTCTTC.

The rearrangement uses TRBV4-2 and TRBJ1-1, with D possibly TRBD1 on 6 matching bases. Trimming left V 0 bases short and J 9 bases short, with 11 bases between. CDR3 size: 13 residues. Looked up from germline, CDR1 is LGHNA and CDR2 is YNFKEQ. DNA of the CDR3: TGTGCCAGCAGCCAAGAGCGCCAGGGGCAAGCTTTCTTT. It specifies CASSQERQGQAFF.

This clone is a singleton in its sample. V gene TRBV7-8 combines with J gene TRBJ2-1; tentatively, D is TRBD1 or TRBD2 (5 bases each). This CDR3 contains 17 residues. V was clipped by 3 bases and J by 9 bases, with 24 bases between them. Per germline, CDR1 SGHVS and CDR2 FQNEAQ. The CDR3 coding sequence is TGTGCCAGCAGCTTGCGGCGGGTATGGGGACGGGAATCTGAGCAGTTCTTC. Translating gives CASSLRRVWGRESEQFF.

The chain links TRBV24-1 to TRBJ1-2; D call uncertain. The CDR3 is 14 amino acids. The V end lost 3 bases, the J end lost 2 bases, and 9 bases lay between the germline ends. Looked up from germline, CDR1 is KGHDR and CDR2 is SFDVKD. This CDR3 is CATSDRTQNYGYTF. DNA of the CDR3: TGTGCCACCAGTGATCGAACCCAGAACTATGGCTACACCTTC.

The genes are TRBV5-1 and TRBJ2-1; 10 bases are shared with TRBD2. This CDR3 comprises 17 residues. V dropped 4 bases and J dropped 2; count of bases not matched to a gene: 9. The germline V gene encodes CDR1 SGHRS and CDR2 YFSETQ. This chain's CDR3 is CASSLTGLAGAYNEQFF. The CDR3 nucleotides read TGCGCCAGCAGCCTGACCGGCCTAGCGGGGGCCTACAATGAGCAGTTCTTC.

This rearrangement joins TRBV7-2 to TRBJ1-3; unclear D gene. The V gene lost 5 bases and the J gene lost 1 base, with 15 bases spanning the gap. The CDR3 sequence is 16 residues long. Per the germline V gene, CDR1 is SGHTA and CDR2 is FQGNSA. The CDR3 region has the DNA TGTGCCAGCAGCCCACAATCCGGTTTTTCTGGAAACACCATATATTTT. Its protein is CASSPQSGFSGNTIYF.

The chain employs TRBV7-9 and TRBJ1-5; the D is unclear. V lost 1 base and J lost 3, with 10 bases in between. The CDR3 has 15 amino acids. The germline V gene encodes CDR1 SEHNR and CDR2 FQNEAQ (reference sequence). This CDR3 is CASSLGPGFNQPQHF. CDR3 in DNA: TGTGCCAGCAGCTTAGGTCCGGGATTCAATCAGCCCCAGCATTTT.

This chain uses TRBV6-2 or TRBV6-3 with TRBJ2-3, with D perhaps TRBD2 (5 bases). The germline V and J ends were trimmed by 4 bases and 8 bases, with 10 bases remaining between them. CDR3 length: 12 amino acids. Germline assignment: CDR1 MNHEY and CDR2 SVGEGT. The CDR3 nucleotides are TGTGCCAGCAGTTGGCTCCGGGGTACGCAGTATTTT. Encoded protein: CASSWLRGTQYF.

V and J are TRBV29-1 and TRBJ2-5; the D gene is possibly TRBD1 (5 bases). With 7 bases removed from V and 1 base from J, the gap between germline ends came to 13 bases. The germline CDR1 and CDR2 sequences are SQVTM and ANQGSEA. The CDR3 loop spans 13 amino acids. The CDR3 here is CSGGGRLQETQYF. The CDR3 coding sequence is TGCAGCGGGGGCGGACGGCTCCAAGAGACCCAGTACTTC.

This rearrangement joins TRBV28 to TRBJ2-7, with D unclear. V was cut by 5 bases and J by 3 bases, with 8 bases left in between. The CDR3 has 12 amino acids. The germline V gene encodes CDR1 MDHEN and CDR2 SYDVKM. This CDR3 reads CASSPGYYEQYF. The CDR3 region has the DNA TGTGCCAGCAGTCCCGGGTACTACGAGCAGTACTTC.

The chain recombines TRBV9 with TRBJ2-5; 11 positions match TRBD2. Germline CDR1 reads SGDLS; CDR2 reads YYNGEE. V was pared by 4 bases and J by 2 bases, with 7 bases of the junction left unmatched. The CDR3 covers 16 residues. The DNA for the CDR3 is TGTGCCAGCAGCACAGTAGCGGGGGGGCAGCAAGAGACCCAGTACTTC. The encoded protein is CASSTVAGGQQETQYF.

The V call is TRBV6-5, the J call TRBJ1-2, with a possible D match to TRBD1 (6 bases). Germline values: CDR1 MNHEY, CDR2 SVGAGI. CDR3 length: 14 residues. V was shortened by 0 bases and J by 8 bases, with 13 bases between the two germline ends. The CDR3 region is CASSYSKGGFGYTF. In DNA, the CDR3 is TGTGCCAGCAGTTACTCGAAAGGGGGATTCGGCTACACCTTC.

The genes are TRBV5-1 and TRBJ2-7, with 9 nucleotides matching TRBD1. Germline V CDR1 and CDR2: SGHRS, YFSETQ. V dropped 4 bases and J dropped 4; count of bases not matched to a gene: 9. The CDR3 covers 15 residues. In nucleotides, the CDR3 is TGCGCCAGCAGCCCGCGACAGGGGGGCCAGTACGAGCAGTACTTC. Its protein is CASSPRQGGQYEQYF.